This record covers a single TCR beta chain. Antigen: not known. CDR3 length: 13 amino acids. The ends were cut back, 7 bases at V and 4 bases at J, with 13 bases in the middle. The germline V gene has CDR1 SGHVS and CDR2 FNYEAQ. Profiled with immunoSEQ multiplex PCR; TCRdb holds only in-frame clones, not every one. The table includes tens of thousands of clones, approximately 85% detected once. This specimen belongs to a study of T cells in localized non-small cell lung cancer. Study-level points and caveats: Median detection of top 100 tumor clones in adjacent lung was around 59 clones. Blood T cell density predicted longer survival; adjacent-lung clonality, shorter. T cell clonality was highest in uninvolved adjacent lung, above tumor. It remains possible that heterogeneity exists, since only one tumor region was sequenced.

This sample comprised peripheral blood, obtained before any cancer treatment. The chain employs TRBV7-6 and TRBJ2-5; D is unresolved. The TCR comes from a man between 40 and 75 years old with stage I lung adenocarcinoma. The chain's CDR3 is CASKPSPLETQYF. The CDR3 region has the DNA TGTGCCAGCAAGCCATCCCCCTTAGAGACCCAGTACTTC.